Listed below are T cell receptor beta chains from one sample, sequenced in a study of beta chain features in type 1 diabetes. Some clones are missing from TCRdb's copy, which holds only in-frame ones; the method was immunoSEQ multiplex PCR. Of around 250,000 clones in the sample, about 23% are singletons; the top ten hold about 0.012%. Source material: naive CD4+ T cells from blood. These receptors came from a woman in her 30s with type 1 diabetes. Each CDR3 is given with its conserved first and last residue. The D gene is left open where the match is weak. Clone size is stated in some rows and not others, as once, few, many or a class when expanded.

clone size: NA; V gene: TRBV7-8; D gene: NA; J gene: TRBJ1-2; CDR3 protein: CASSQDRNYGYTF; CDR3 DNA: TGTGCCAGCAGTCAAGACAGGAATTATGGCTACACCTTC
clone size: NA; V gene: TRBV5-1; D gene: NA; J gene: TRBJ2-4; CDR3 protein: CASSPGRDSSQYF; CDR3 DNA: TGCGCCAGCAGCCCAGGGCGGGACAGCAGTCAGTACTTC
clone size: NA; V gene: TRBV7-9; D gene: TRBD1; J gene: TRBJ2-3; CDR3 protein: CASSPRGDRVLEAQYF; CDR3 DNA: TGTGCCAGCAGCCCCCGCGGGGACAGGGTGTTAGAGGCGCAGTATTTT
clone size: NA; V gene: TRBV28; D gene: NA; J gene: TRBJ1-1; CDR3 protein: CASSPMEGMDTEAFF; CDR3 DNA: TGTGCCAGCAGCCCTATGGAGGGGATGGACACTGAAGCTTTCTTT
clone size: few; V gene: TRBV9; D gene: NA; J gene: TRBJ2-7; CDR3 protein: CASSRMGSSTYEQYF; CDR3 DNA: TGTGCCAGCAGTCGTATGGGCAGTTCAACCTACGAGCAGTACTTC
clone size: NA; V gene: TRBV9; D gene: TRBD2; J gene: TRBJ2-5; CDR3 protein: CASSKMGTSFQETQYF; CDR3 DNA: TGTGCCAGCAGCAAGATGGGGACTAGCTTCCAAGAGACCCAGTACTTC
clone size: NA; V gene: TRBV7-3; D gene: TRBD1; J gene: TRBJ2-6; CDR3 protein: CASSLQGVGANVLTF; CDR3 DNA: TGTGCCAGCAGCTTACAGGGGGTCGGGGCCAACGTCCTGACTTTC
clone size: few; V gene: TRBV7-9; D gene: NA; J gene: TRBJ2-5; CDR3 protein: CASIKTGLREETQYF; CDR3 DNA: TGTGCCAGCATCAAGACTGGACTCCGCGAAGAGACCCAGTACTTC
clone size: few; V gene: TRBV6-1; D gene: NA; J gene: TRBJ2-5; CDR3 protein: CASSEGRIAGFQETQYF; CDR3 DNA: TGTGCCAGCAGTGAAGGCCGGATCGCGGGGTTCCAAGAGACCCAGTACTTC
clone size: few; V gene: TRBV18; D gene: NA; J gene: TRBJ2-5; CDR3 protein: CASSPGETQYF; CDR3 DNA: TGTGCCAGCTCACCCGGGGAGACCCAGTACTTC
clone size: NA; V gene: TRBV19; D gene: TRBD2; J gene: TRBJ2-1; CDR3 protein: CASSDRLAGYNEQFF; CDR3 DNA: TGTGCCAGTAGCGACCGACTAGCGGGGTACAATGAGCAGTTCTTC
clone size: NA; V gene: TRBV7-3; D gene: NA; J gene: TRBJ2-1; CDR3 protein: CASSLRARNEQFF; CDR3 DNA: TGTGCCAGCAGCTTAAGGGCTCGCAATGAGCAGTTCTTC
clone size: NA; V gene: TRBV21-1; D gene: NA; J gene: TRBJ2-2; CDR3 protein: CATSQGLSHTGELFF; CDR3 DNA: TGTGCCACCAGTCAGGGACTCTCCCACACCGGGGAGCTGTTTTTT
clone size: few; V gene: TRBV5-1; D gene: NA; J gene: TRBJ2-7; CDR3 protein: CASSLRIGLAANYEQYF; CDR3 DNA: TGCGCCAGCAGCCTAAGGATCGGGCTAGCAGCTAACTACGAGCAGTACTTC
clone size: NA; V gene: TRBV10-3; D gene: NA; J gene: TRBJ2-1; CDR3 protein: CAISDGSREQFF; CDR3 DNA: TGTGCCATCAGTGACGGTAGTCGTGAGCAGTTCTTC
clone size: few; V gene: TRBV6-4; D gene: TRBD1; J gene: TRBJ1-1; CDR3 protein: CASNPTGGNGTEAFF; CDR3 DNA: TGTGCCAGCAACCCTACAGGGGGCAATGGTACTGAAGCTTTCTTT
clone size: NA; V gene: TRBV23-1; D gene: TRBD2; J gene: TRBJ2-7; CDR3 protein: CASSPLAVAGPPPSSYEQYF; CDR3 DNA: TGCGCCAGCAGTCCTCTAGCCGTAGCGGGGCCTCCCCCGAGCTCCTACGAGCAGTACTTC
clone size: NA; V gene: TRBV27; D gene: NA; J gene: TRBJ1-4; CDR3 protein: CASSLTGWEKLFF; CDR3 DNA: TGTGCCAGCAGTCTTACAGGGTGGGAAAAACTGTTTTTT
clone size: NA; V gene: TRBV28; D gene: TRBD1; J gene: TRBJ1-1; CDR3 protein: CASSSPGQGLVEAFF; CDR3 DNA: TGTGCCAGCAGTTCTCCGGGACAGGGATTGGTTGAAGCTTTCTTT
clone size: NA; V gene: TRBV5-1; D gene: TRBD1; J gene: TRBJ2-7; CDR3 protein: CASTLAGTATSEQYF; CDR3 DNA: TGCGCCAGCACCCTCGCCGGGACAGCGACCTCCGAGCAGTACTTC
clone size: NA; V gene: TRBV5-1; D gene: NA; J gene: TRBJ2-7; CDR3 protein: CASSLETGRNEQYF; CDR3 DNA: TGCGCCAGCAGCCTGGAGACAGGGAGGAACGAGCAGTACTTC
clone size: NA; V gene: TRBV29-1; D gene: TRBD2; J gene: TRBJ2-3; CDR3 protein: CSVDSGRGGVADTQYF; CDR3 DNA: TGCAGCGTTGATTCCGGTCGGGGGGGTGTCGCAGATACGCAGTATTTT
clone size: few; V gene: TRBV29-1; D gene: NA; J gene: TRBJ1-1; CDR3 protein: CSASPSDTEAFF; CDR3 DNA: TGCAGCGCCTCCCCGTCGGACACTGAAGCTTTCTTT
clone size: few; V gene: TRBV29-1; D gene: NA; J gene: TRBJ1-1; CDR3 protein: CSVSRQASNTEAFF; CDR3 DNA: TGCAGCGTGTCAAGACAGGCATCTAACACTGAAGCTTTCTTT
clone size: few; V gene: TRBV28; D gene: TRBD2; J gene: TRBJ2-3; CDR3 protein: CASSRTSGRPDTQYF; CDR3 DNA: TGTGCCAGCAGCCGGACTAGCGGGAGGCCAGATACGCAGTATTTT
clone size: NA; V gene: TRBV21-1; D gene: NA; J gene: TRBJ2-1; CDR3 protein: CASSKGQAYNEQFF; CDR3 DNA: TGTGCCAGCAGCAAAGGACAAGCCTACAATGAGCAGTTCTTC
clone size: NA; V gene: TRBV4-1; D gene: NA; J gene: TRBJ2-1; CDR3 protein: CASSQGASSYNEQFF; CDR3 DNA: TGCGCCAGCAGCCAAGGGGCCAGCTCCTACAATGAGCAGTTCTTC
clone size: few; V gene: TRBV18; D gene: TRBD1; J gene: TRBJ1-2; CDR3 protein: CASSPDRAGYTF; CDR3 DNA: TGTGCCAGCTCACCGGACAGGGCGGGCTACACCTTC
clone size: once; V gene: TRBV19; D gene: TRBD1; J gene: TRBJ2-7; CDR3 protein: CASSVTGEREQYF; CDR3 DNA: TGTGCCAGTAGTGTGACAGGGGAGAGGGAGCAGTACTTC
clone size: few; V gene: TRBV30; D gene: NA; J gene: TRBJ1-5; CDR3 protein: CAWSVRTDQPQHF; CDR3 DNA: TGTGCCTGGAGTGTCAGGACAGATCAGCCCCAGCATTTT
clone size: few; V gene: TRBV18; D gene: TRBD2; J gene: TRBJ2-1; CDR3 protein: CASSQSGRAYNEQFF; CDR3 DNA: TGTGCCAGCTCACAGAGCGGGAGGGCCTACAATGAGCAGTTCTTC
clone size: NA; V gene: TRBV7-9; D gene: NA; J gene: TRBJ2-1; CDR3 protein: CASRRGSYNEQFF; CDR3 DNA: TGTGCCAGCCGGCGCGGGTCCTACAATGAGCAGTTCTTC
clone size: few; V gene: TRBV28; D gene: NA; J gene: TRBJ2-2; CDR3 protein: CASTPGQGGTGELFF; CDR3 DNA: TGTGCCAGCACACCGGGCCAGGGGGGCACCGGGGAGCTGTTTTTT
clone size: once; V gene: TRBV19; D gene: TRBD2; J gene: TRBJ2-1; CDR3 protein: CASSIRAGRDYNEQFF; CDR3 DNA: TGTGCCAGTAGTATTCGAGCGGGGCGGGATTACAATGAGCAGTTCTTC
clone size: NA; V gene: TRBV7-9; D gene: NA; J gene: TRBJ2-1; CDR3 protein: CASSATNYDNEQFF; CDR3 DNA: TGTGCCAGCAGCGCCACCAACTACGACAATGAGCAGTTCTTC
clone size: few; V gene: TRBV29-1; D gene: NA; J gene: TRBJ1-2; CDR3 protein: CSVETGSGTF; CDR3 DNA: TGCAGCGTTGAAACAGGGTCAGGCACCTTC
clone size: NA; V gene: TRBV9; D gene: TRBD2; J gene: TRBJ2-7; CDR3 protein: CASAAGGSYEQYF; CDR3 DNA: TGTGCCAGCGCAGCGGGGGGGTCCTACGAGCAGTACTTC
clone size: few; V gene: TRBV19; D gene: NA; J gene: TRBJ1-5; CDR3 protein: CASSGGAGSSNQPQHF; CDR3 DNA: TGTGCCAGTAGTGGGGGCGCAGGTAGTAGCAATCAGCCCCAGCATTTT
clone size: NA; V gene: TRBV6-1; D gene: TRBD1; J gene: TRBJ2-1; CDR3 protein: CASRETGVGEQFF; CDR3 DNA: TGTGCCAGCAGGGAAACAGGGGTCGGGGAGCAGTTCTTC
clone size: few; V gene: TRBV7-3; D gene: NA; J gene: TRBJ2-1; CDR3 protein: CASSPNGAGAWNEQFF; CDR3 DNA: TGTGCCAGCAGCCCCAATGGGGCAGGGGCTTGGAATGAGCAGTTCTTC
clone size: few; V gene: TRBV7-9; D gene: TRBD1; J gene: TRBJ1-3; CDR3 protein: CASSFHRTGGNTIYF; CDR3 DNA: TGTGCCAGCAGCTTCCACCGGACAGGGGGAAACACCATATATTTT
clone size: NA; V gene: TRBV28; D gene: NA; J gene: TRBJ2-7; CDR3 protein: CASSTGLSYEQYF; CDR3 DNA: TGTGCCAGCAGCACAGGGCTCTCCTACGAGCAGTACTTC
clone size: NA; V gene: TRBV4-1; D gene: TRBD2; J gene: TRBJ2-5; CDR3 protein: CASSPFGLGGETQYF; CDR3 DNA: TGCGCCAGCAGCCCATTTGGACTAGGCGGAGAGACCCAGTACTTC
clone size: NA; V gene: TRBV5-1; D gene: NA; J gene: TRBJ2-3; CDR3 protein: CASSGGGLTDTQYF; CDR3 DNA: TGCGCCAGCAGTGGAGGGGGCTTAACAGATACGCAGTATTTT
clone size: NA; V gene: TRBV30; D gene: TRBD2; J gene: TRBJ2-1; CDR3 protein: CAWGTSGTYNEQFF; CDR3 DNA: TGTGCCTGGGGGACTAGCGGAACCTACAATGAGCAGTTCTTC